This TCR beta chain derives from a study of blood T cell repertoires in COVID-19. Study-level information: PBMCs, B-cell-depleted T cells, or T cells were the source of the cDNA or gDNA that made up the material.

Enrolled during active infection, Seattle patients were then followed longitudinally. Germline assignment: CDR1 KGHSH and CDR2 LQKENI. The CDR3 is 14 residues long. V was cut by 4 bases and J by 7 bases, with 17 bases left in between. How the authors handled the data: For nucleated cells, counts were estimated from reference gene primer amplification. Repertoires were generated with immunoSEQ multiplex PCR, while TCRdb's copy carries only in-frame clones and drops some. V, J and clone size reflect that table, while D and trimming were determined from the DNA. The sample carries some 190,000 clones, around 82% recorded once.

Material: peripheral blood. The chain employs TRBV18 and TRBJ2-7; D remains unclear. This clonotype was obtained from a man of 80 years or more with COVID-19, enrolled during active disease. CDR3 residues: CASSLRLGESEQYF. The DNA for the CDR3 is TGTGCCAGCTCACTTCGATTAGGAGAATCAGAGCAGTACTTC.